The subject of this entry is one T cell receptor beta chain. The antigen remains unidentified. This CDR3 region has 14 residues. V was clipped by 6 bases and J by 1 base; unmatched bases: 5. Germline V CDR1 and CDR2: SGHKS, YYEKEE (reference sequence). This sample was taken from a study of blood T cells in healthy people across ages. A J-beta primer mix and a sample-barcoded 5' primer were used in a second PCR of about 7 to 12 cycles. MiXCR, run by TCRdb on the 5' RACE reads, gives a single entry per CDR3 protein. Of fewer than 2 million distinct CDR3 sequences listed, approximately 40% were seen once; the top ten hold about 23%. Study-wide results and limits: Naive T cell percentage and TCR beta diversity correlated strongly.

The receptor's source is a human donor in good health. This chain joins TRBV5-5 and TRBJ2-3, with TRBD2 matching over 7 bases. The sample consisted of blood. For the CDR3, the DNA is TGTGCCAGCATCCGGGGGGAGGGCACAGATACGCAGTATTTT. It codes for CASIRGEGTDTQYF.